The next 4 T cell receptor beta chains were all read from a single sample in a study of blood T cell repertoires in COVID-19. This table comes from immunoSEQ multiplex PCR, and its TCRdb copy is limited to in-frame clones, with some not included. The sample shows approximately 250,000 clones, 75% to 85% of them seen only once. Sequenced sample: peripheral blood. All receptors derive from a woman in her fifties or sixties with acute or convalescent COVID-19.

This chain links TRBV12-2 with TRBJ2-5; the table's D call of TRBD2 was not tested on the DNA. TRBV12-2 is annotated as a pseudogene. CDR3 size: 17 residues. CDR3 region: CASRWGLAGGYQETQYF. DNA for the CDR3: TGTGCAAGTCGCTGGGGACTAGCGGGAGGTTATCAAGAGACCCAGTACTTC.

The CDR3 spells CASSLGTRRGGGTEAFF. CDR3 coding DNA: TGTGCCAGCAGCTTAGGAACCCGACGGGGAGGGGGCACTGAAGCTTTCTTT. The V call is TRBV7-8, the J call TRBJ1-1, with D possibly being TRBD1 (6 bases). Trimming shortened V by 1 base and J by 4 bases, and 19 bases separated the two germline ends. This CDR3 comprises 17 residues. The germline V gene encodes CDR1 SGHVS and CDR2 FQNEAQ.

The chain employs TRBV5-1 and TRBJ1-1; 7 positions match TRBD1. The CDR3 covers 13 residues. V lost 4 bases to trimming and J lost 7 bases; unmatched junction nucleotides: 7. Per the germline V gene, CDR1 is SGHRS and CDR2 is YFSETQ. CDR3 residues: CASSGGQALEAFF. CDR3 bases: TGCGCCAGCAGCGGTGGACAGGCCCTTGAAGCTTTCTTT.

This clone was counted a single time. The V call is TRBV7-9, the J call TRBJ2-7, with D perhaps TRBD1 (6 bases). CDR1 and CDR2 from the germline V gene are SEHNR and FQNEAQ (reference sequence). This CDR3 is 13 amino acids long. The V end was cut by 7 bases, the J end by 2 bases, with 12 bases between. In DNA form, the CDR3 reads TGTGCCAGCAAGGGGGACGGTACCTACGAGCAGTACTTC. Residues: CASKGDGTYEQYF.